The T cell receptor (beta chain) described here comes from a study of blood T cells in healthy people across ages. Then a second PCR, running about 6 to 12 cycles, was carried out with a sample-barcoded 5' primer and a J-beta primer mix. TCRdb re-analysed the 5' RACE reads in MiXCR, keeping a single row per CDR3 protein. This repertoire shows 1.5 million to 2 million distinct CDR3 sequences, approximately 50% found once; its top ten account for around 2.1%. This CDR3 has 14 residues. Germline-derived CDR1 and CDR2 are SEHNR and FQNEAQ (reference sequence). Sequenced material: blood. This sequence originates from a woman in her forties in good health. The chain carries TRBV7-9 and TRBJ2-7, with D perhaps matching TRBD1 (7 bases). The end of the DNA aligns better with TRBJ2-5, so the J call may be wrong. The CDR3 bases are TGTGCCAGCAGCTCCACCAGGGGGGAGGAGACCCAGTACTTC. It codes for CASSSTRGEETQYF.